This T cell receptor beta chain was obtained from a study of early T cells in non-severe SARS-CoV-2 infection. V was shortened by 0 bases and J by 0 bases, with 5 bases between the two germline ends. Germline V gene lookup returns CDR1 SGHRS and CDR2 YFSETQ. CDR3 length: 14 residues. TCRdb itself ran the 5' RACE reads through MiXCR, one entry per CDR3 protein. The profile shows 30,000 to 35,000 distinct CDR3 sequences, approximately 7.1% of them singletons. The source of this sequence is an adult who was a healthcare worker with PCR-confirmed SARS-CoV-2 infection or an uninfected control (not recorded which). Source: whole blood, taken at baseline. V gene TRBV5-1 combines with J gene TRBJ2-3, with D possibly being TRBD2 (5 bases). CDR3 residues: CASSLGESTDTQYF. The CDR3 region has the DNA TGCGCCAGCAGCTTGGGGGAGAGCACAGATACGCAGTATTTT.